This entry is about one T cell receptor (beta chain). The antigen is unknown. These data are taken from a study of beta chain features in type 1 diabetes. Overall study context: All samples combined gave roughly 100,000,000 sorted cells for examination. General study findings and limits: Patients with type 1 diabetes showed fewer VDJ junction insertions and more deletions. In the patient group, naive, central memory and Treg TCRB repertoires seemed more alike than in the healthy donor group.

The whole isolated RNA underwent reverse transcription, so sequencing captured expressed TCRB transcripts. Here immunoSEQ multiplex PCR was the method, and the copy in TCRdb shows in-frame clones only, minus some. The table has around 160,000 clones, 40% to 55% seen once. The purity of all sorted populations exceeded 95%. Material for sequencing was Tregs from blood. This receptor was taken from a man between 18 and 35 years old in good health.

CDR3 amino acids: CASSLVGRETQYF. In DNA form, the CDR3 reads TGTGCCAGCAGCTTAGTCGGGAGAGAGACCCAGTACTTC. V usage is TRBV7-6 and J usage is TRBJ2-5; D perhaps matches TRBD2 (6 bases). V was clipped by 1 base and J by 4 bases, with 7 bases between them. CDR1 and CDR2 from the germline V gene are SGHVS and FNYEAQ. The CDR3 spans 13 residues.